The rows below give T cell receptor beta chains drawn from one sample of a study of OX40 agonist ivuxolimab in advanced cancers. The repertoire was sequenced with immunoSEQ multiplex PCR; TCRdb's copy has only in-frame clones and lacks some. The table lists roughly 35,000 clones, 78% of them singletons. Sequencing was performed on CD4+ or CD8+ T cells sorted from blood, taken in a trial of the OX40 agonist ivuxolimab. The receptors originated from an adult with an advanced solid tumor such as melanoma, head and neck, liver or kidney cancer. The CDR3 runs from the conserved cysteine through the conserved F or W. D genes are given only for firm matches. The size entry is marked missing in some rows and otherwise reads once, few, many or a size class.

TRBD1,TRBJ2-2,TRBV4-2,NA,TGTGCCAGCAAAGGGGGCTCGAACACCGGGGAGCTGTTTTTT,CASKGGSNTGELFF
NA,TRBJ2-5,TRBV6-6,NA,TGTGCCAGCGTGAACCGTAAAGGGTCTCAAGAGACCCAGTACTTC,CASVNRKGSQETQYF
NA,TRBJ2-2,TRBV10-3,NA,TGTGCCATCAGCGGGGACAAAAACACCGGGGAGCTGTTTTTT,CAISGDKNTGELFF
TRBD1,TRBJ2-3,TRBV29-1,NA,TGCAGCGTTGAGCTTTCGCTGGACAGGCTTCAGTATTTT,CSVELSLDRLQYF
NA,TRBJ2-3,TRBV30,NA,TGTGCCTGGGGTCGCGGAGGGGGAGGCACAGATACGCAGTATTTT,CAWGRGGGGTDTQYF
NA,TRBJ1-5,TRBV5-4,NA,TGTGCCAGCAGCTTGGCAATTAGCAGAAATCAGCCCCAGCATTTT,CASSLAISRNQPQHF
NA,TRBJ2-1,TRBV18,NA,TGTGCCAGCTCACCCGGTCTACGGACCCGGCCAGAAAATGAGCAGTTCTTC,CASSPGLRTRPENEQFF
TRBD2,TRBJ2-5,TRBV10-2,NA,TGCGCCAGCAGTTCGGGGACTAGCGGGTGGCGACAAGAGACCCAGTACTTC,CASSSGTSGWRQETQYF
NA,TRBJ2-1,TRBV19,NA,TGTGCCAGTAGTTCAGGGTTCATCTACAATGAGCAGTTCTTC,CASSSGFIYNEQFF
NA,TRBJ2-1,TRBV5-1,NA,TGCGCCAGCAGCTGGCGGATCGTGGCGGGAACCTACAATGAGCAGTTCTTC,CASSWRIVAGTYNEQFF
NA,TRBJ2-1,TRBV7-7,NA,TGTGCTAGCAGCTCCGGGACTGGTGAGCAGTTCTTC,CASSSGTGEQFF
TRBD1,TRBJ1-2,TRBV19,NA,TGTGCCACTCGGGACAGGTTCACGATCTATGGCTACACCTTC,CATRDRFTIYGYTF
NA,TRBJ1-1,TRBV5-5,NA,TGTGCCAGCAGCCCTTCGCTACGGACTGAAGCTTTCTTT,CASSPSLRTEAFF
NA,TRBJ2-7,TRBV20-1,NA,TGCAGTGCTAATATGGCCTACGAGCAGTACTTC,CSANMAYEQYF
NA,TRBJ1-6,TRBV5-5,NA,TGTGCCAGCAGCTCGATTAATTCACCCCTCCACTTT,CASSSINSPLHF
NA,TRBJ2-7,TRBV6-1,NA,TGTGCCAGCTTCCAAATTATACCCTACGAGCAGTACTTC,CASFQIIPYEQYF
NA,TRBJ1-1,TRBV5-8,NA,TGTGCCAGCAGCTTGGCCGAGATGAACACTGAAGCTTTCTTT,CASSLAEMNTEAFF
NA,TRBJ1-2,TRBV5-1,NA,TGCGCCAGCAGCGTCTCGGGACCCTATGGCTACACCTTC,CASSVSGPYGYTF
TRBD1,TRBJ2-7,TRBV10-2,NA,TGCGCCAGCAGTCCGGGACAGGGTTCCTACGAGCAGTACTTC,CASSPGQGSYEQYF
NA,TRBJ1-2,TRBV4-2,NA,TGTGCCAGCAGCCAAAATAACTATGGCTACACCTTC,CASSQNNYGYTF
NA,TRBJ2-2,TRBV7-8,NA,TGTGCCAGCAGCAAGGGACACAACACCGGGGAGCTGTTTTTT,CASSKGHNTGELFF
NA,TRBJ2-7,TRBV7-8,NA,TGTGCCAGCAGCTTAGCTGGGGGTGACTACGAGCAGTACTTC,CASSLAGGDYEQYF
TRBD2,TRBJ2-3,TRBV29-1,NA,TGCAGCTCAGGGGCTAGCGGGAAGGCAGATACGCAGTATTTT,CSSGASGKADTQYF
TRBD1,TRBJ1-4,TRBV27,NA,TGTGCCAGCAGCCGACAGGGAGCCCACGGTAATGAAAAACTGTTTTTT,CASSRQGAHGNEKLFF
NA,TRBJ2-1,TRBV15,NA,TGTGCCACCAGCAGAATAGTTGGAGCGGTGATCTCCTACAATGAGCAGTTCTTC,CATSRIVGAVISYNEQFF
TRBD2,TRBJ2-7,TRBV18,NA,TGTGCCAGCACACACGAAGGAACCGGGACTAGCGGGAATCCCTACGAGCAGTACTTC,CASTHEGTGTSGNPYEQYF
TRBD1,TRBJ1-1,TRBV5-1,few,TGCGCCAGCAGCGCACAGGGGGACACTGAAGCTTTCTTT,CASSAQGDTEAFF
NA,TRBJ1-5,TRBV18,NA,TGTGCCAGCTCACCCTCGGACAGCAATCAGCCCCAGCATTTT,CASSPSDSNQPQHF
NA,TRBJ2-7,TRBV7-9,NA,TGTGCCAGCAGCCCCACAGGTTCCTACGAGCAGTACTTC,CASSPTGSYEQYF
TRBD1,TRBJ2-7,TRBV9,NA,TGTGCCTCCAGTCCCCGGGACAGGGGATACTACGAGCAATACTTC,CASSPRDRGYYEQYF
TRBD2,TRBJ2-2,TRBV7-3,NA,TGTGCCAGCAGCCCAGCCACCCGGACTAGCGGGAGAACGGGCCCCGGGGAGCTGTTTTTT,CASSPATRTSGRTGPGELFF
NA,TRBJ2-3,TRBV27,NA,TGTGCCAGCAGTTTCCGCCCCCCACGGCGCAGCACAGATACGCAGTATTTT,CASSFRPPRRSTDTQYF
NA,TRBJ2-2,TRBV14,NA,TGTGCCAGCAGCCAAGTTCGGAGGAAGGAGCTGTTTTTT,CASSQVRRKELFF
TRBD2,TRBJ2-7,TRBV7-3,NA,TGTGCCAGCAGCTTGGTAGCGGGTCCCTACGAGCAGTACTTC,CASSLVAGPYEQYF
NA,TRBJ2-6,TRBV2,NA,TGTGCCAGCAGTGAAGACGCATTCTCTGGGGCCAACGTCCTGACTTTC,CASSEDAFSGANVLTF
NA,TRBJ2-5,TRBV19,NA,TGTGCCAGTAGTATCGGCCCCCTGGTGAAGACCCAGTACTTC,CASSIGPLVKTQYF
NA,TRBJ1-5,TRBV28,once,TGTGCCAGCAGGTTGGGGTCTTCCGGCAATCAGCCCCAGCATTTT,CASRLGSSGNQPQHF
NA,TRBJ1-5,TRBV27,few,TGTGCCAGCAGTATTCTACAGGGAATTCAGCCCCAGCATTTT,CASSILQGIQPQHF
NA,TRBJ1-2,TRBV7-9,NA,TGTGCCAGCAGCCGAACAGGGAGCCATTCTAACTATGGCTACACCTTC,CASSRTGSHSNYGYTF
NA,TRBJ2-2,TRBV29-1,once,TGCAGCGTTTTTACCGGGGGCCTAAACACCGGGGAGCTGTTTTTT,CSVFTGGLNTGELFF
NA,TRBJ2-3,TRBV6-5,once,TGTGCCAGCAGTTTGACTCGGCGCGATACGCAGTATTTT,CASSLTRRDTQYF
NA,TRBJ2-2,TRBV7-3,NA,TGTGCCAGCAGCTTAATCGGACAGAACACCGGGGAGCTGTTTTTT,CASSLIGQNTGELFF
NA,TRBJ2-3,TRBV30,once,TGTGCCTGGGGACGCACAGATACGCAGTATTTT,CAWGRTDTQYF
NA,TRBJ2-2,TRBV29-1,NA,TGCAGCGTTGAGGGGCTGGTCGCCGGGGAGCTGTTTTTT,CSVEGLVAGELFF
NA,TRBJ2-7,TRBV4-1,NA,TGCGCCAGCAGCCAAGATCCCAGTCTGACTTACTCCTACGAGCAGTACTTC,CASSQDPSLTYSYEQYF
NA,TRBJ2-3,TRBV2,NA,TGTGCCAGTGACCCCGGGACACATATCACAGATACGCAGTATTTT,CASDPGTHITDTQYF
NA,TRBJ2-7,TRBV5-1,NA,TGCGCCAGCAGCTTGAGTATGGGCCGGACCTACGAGCAGTACTTC,CASSLSMGRTYEQYF
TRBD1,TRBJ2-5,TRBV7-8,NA,TGTGCCAGCAGCCGGGACAGGCTCAGGCGGGAGACCCAGTACTTC,CASSRDRLRRETQYF
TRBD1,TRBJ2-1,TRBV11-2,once,TGTGCCAGCAGCGCAGGACAGGGGTACAATGAGCAGTTCTTC,CASSAGQGYNEQFF